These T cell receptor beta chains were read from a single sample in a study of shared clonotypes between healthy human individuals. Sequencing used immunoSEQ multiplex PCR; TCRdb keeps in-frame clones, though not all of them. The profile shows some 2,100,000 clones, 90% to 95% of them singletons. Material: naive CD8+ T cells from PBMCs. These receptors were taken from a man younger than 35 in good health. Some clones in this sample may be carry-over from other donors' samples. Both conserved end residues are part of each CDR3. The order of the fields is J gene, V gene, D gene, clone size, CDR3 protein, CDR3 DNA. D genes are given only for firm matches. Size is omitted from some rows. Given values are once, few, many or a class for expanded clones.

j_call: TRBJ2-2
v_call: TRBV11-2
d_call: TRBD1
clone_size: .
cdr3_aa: CASSDGTGGKSNTGELFF
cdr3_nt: TGTGCCAGCAGCGACGGGACAGGGGGGAAGTCGAACACCGGGGAGCTGTTTTTT

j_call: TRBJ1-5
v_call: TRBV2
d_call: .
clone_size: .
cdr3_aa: CASGGRGQPQHF
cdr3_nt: TGTGCCAGCGGAGGCAGGGGCCAGCCCCAGCATTTT

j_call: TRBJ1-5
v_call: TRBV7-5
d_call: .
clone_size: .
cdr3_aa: CARSCRSVRQPQHF
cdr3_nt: TGTGCCAGAAGCTGTAGGAGTGTTCGGCAGCCCCAGCATTTT

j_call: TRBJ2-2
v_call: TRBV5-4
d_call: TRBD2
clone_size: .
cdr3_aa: CASTSLAANTGELFF
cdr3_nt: TGTGCCAGCACCAGCCTAGCGGCGAACACCGGGGAGCTGTTTTTT

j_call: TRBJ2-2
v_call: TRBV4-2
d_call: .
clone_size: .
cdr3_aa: CASSLMGGPVGELFF
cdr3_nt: TGTGCCAGCAGCCTCATGGGGGGCCCGGTCGGGGAGCTGTTTTTT

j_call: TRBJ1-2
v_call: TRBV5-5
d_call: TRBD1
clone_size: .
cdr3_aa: CASSPRTGLYTF
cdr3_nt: TGTGCCAGCAGCCCGAGGACAGGGCTCTACACCTTC

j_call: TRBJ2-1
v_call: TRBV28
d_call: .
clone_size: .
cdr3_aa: CASRAQGSSYNEQFF
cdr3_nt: TGTGCCAGCAGGGCTCAGGGTAGCTCCTACAATGAGCAGTTCTTC

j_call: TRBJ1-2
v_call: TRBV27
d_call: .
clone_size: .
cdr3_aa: CASSLQWGYGYTF
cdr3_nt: TGTGCCAGCAGTTTACAGTGGGGCTATGGCTACACCTTC

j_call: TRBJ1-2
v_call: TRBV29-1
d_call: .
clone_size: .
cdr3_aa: CSVGGGSNYGYTF
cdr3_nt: TGCAGCGTTGGCGGCGGCAGTAACTATGGCTACACCTTC

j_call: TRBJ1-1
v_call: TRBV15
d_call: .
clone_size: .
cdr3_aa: CATSGGRNTEAFF
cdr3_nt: TGTGCCACCAGCGGGGGCAGGAACACTGAAGCTTTCTTT

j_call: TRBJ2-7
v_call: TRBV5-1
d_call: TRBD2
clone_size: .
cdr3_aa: CASSLSGTYEQYF
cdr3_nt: TGCGCCAGCAGCTTAAGCGGGACCTACGAGCAGTACTTC

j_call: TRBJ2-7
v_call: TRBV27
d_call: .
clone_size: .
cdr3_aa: CASRMGQYYEQYF
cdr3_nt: TGTGCCAGCAGGATGGGGCAGTACTACGAGCAGTACTTC

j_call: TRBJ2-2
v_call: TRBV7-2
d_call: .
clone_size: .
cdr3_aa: CASSFGGTGELFF
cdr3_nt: TGTGCCAGCAGCTTCGGAGGGACCGGGGAGCTGTTTTTT

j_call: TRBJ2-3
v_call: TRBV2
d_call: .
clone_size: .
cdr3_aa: CASSEGRVSTDTQYF
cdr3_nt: TGTGCCAGCAGTGAAGGTAGAGTTAGCACAGATACGCAGTATTTT

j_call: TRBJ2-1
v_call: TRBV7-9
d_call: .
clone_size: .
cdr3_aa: CASSPPGVGHNEQFF
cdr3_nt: TGTGCCAGCAGCCCTCCAGGGGTGGGGCACAATGAGCAGTTCTTC

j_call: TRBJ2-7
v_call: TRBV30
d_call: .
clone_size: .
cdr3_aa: CAWSVRYRESFYEQYF
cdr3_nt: TGTGCCTGGAGTGTACGGTATCGGGAGAGTTTTTACGAGCAGTACTTC

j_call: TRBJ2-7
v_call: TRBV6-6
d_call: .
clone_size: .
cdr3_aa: CASSAGPAPEQYF
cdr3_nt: TGTGCCAGCAGTGCTGGACCGGCCCCCGAGCAGTACTTC

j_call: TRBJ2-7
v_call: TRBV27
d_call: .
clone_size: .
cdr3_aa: CASSLSPGRSSYEQYF
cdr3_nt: TGTGCCAGCAGTTTATCCCCGGGGCGGAGCTCCTACGAGCAGTACTTC

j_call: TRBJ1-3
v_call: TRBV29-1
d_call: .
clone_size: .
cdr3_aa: CSVYRASSGNTIYF
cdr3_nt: TGCAGCGTCTACAGGGCGAGCTCTGGAAACACCATATATTTT

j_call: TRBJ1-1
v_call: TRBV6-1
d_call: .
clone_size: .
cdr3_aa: CASSEIMPGTEAFF
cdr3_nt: TGTGCCAGCAGTGAAATAATGCCTGGGACTGAAGCTTTCTTT

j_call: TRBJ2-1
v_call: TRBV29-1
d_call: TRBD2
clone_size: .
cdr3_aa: CSGSGRIQYNEQFF
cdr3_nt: TGCAGCGGAAGCGGGAGGATCCAATACAATGAGCAGTTCTTC

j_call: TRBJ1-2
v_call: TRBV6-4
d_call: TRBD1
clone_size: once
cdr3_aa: CASRDTPIGGNGYTF
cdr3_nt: TGTGCCAGCAGAGACACTCCCATAGGGGGCAATGGCTACACCTTC

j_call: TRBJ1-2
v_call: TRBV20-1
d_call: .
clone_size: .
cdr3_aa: CRALGGYTF
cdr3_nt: TGCAGGGCGCTGGGTGGCTACACCTTC

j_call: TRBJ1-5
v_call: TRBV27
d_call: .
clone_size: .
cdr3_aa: CASSYRTDSSNQPQHF
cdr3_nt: TGTGCCAGCAGTTATCGGACAGATAGCAGCAATCAGCCCCAGCATTTT

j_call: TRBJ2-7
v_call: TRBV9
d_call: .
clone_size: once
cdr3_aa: CASSVPSVATSYEQYF
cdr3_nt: TGTGCCAGCAGCGTCCCTTCGGTAGCGACGAGCTACGAGCAGTACTTC

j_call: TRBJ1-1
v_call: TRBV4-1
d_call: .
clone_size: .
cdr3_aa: CASSHEWGGGSTEAFF
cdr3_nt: TGCGCCAGCAGCCACGAGTGGGGGGGAGGTAGCACTGAAGCTTTCTTT

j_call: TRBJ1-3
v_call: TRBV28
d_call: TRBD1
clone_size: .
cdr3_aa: CASSLFGQVNSGNTIYF
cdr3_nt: TGTGCCAGCAGTTTATTCGGACAGGTTAACTCTGGAAACACCATATATTTT

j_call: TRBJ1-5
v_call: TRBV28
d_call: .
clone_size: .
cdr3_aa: CASSFTRNQPQHF
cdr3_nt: TGTGCCAGCAGTTTCACTCGGAATCAGCCCCAGCATTTT

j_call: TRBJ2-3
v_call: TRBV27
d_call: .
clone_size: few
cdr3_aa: CASSLFRADTQYF
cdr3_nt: TGTGCCAGCAGTTTATTCCGCGCAGATACGCAGTATTTT

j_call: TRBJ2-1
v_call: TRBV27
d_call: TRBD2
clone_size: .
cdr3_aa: CASSLVSGRLNEQFF
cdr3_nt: TGTGCCAGCAGTTTAGTTAGCGGGAGGTTAAATGAGCAGTTCTTC

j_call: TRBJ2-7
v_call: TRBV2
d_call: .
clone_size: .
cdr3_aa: CASSGRGPLYEQYF
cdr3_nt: TGTGCCAGCAGTGGTAGAGGGCCTCTCTACGAGCAGTACTTC

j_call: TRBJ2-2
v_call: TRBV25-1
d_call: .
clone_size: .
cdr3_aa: CASTLGTGPTGELFF
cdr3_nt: TGTGCCAGCACATTAGGGACGGGACCTACGGGGGAGCTGTTTTTT

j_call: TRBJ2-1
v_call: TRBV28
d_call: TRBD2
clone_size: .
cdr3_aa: CAVQREGQYEQFF
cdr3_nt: TGTGCCGTACAGCGGGAGGGCCAGTATGAGCAGTTCTTC

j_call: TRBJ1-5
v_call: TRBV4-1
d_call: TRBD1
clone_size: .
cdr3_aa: CASSQGQGFDQPQHF
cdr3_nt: TGCGCCAGCAGCCAAGGACAGGGGTTCGATCAGCCCCAGCATTTT

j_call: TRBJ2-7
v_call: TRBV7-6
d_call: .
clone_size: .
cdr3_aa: CASSPREFSYEQYF
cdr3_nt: TGTGCCAGCAGCCCCCGGGAGTTTTCCTACGAGCAGTACTTC

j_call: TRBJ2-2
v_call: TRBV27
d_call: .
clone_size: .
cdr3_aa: CASSQSYYPNTGELFF
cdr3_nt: TGTGCCAGCAGTCAAAGCTATTACCCTAACACCGGGGAGCTGTTTTTT

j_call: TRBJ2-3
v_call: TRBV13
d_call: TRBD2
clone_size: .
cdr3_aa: CASSPWTSGRAGTDTQYF
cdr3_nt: TGTGCCAGCAGCCCCTGGACTAGCGGGAGGGCCGGCACAGATACGCAGTATTTT

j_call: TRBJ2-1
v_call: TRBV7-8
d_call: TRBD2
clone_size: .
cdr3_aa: CASRDGGRPIGEQFF
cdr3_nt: TGTGCCAGCAGGGACGGCGGGAGGCCGATCGGTGAGCAGTTCTTC

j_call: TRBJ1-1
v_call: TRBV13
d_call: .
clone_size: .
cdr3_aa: CASSPRRSLTEAFF
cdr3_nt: TGTGCCAGCAGCCCCCGACGGTCTCTAACTGAAGCTTTCTTT

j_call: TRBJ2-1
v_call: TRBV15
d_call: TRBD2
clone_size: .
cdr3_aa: CATRPAGGTYDEQFF
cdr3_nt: TGTGCCACCAGGCCAGCGGGAGGGACATACGATGAGCAGTTCTTC